Below, 27 T cell receptor beta chains from the same sample are listed, as sequenced in a study of CD8+CD57+ T cells in acquired aplastic anemia. Genomic DNA, serving as template, underwent TCR beta VDJ and CDR3 profiling. TCRdb reanalysed the reads using MiXCR and keeps one entry per CDR3 protein. The data contain 150,000 to 200,000 distinct CDR3 sequences, roughly 48% of them singletons. It was patients with CD8+CD57+ cell expansion by flow cytometry who were chosen for sequencing. Sequences were obtained from sorted CD4+, CD8+, or CD8+CD57+ T cells (not recorded which) from PBMCs. These receptors originate from a human donor with aplastic anemia.

As for this clonotype: This may stem from a read error, because a much larger clone lies one nucleotide away. V usage is TRBV4-1 and J usage is TRBJ1-5; D call uncertain. This CDR3 region has 13 residues. Germline V CDR1 and CDR2: MGHRA, YSYEKL. The CDR3 DNA reads TGCGTCAGCAGCGCTGAAGGGTATCAGCCCCAGCATTTT. Amino acid sequence: CVSSAEGYQPQHF.

To note about this clonotype: A much larger clonotype is one base distant, so this may be a read error. The V gene is TRBV6-1, the J gene TRBJ2-6; TRBD1 is a possible D gene (6 bases). Between the trimmed V and J ends, which lost 6 bases and 12 bases, there was a span of 18 bases. The germline V gene has CDR1 MNHNS and CDR2 SASEGT. CDR3 length equals 14 residues. The CDR3 reads CASRGTGFSPVLTF. The CDR3, as DNA: TGTGCCAGCAGAGGTACAGGGTTTTCGCCCGTCCTGACTTTC.

In this sample, this clonotype turned up many times. The gene calls are TRBV19 and TRBJ2-1; 7 bases line up with TRBD1. The CDR3 spans 12 residues. Per the germline V gene, CDR1 is LNHDA and CDR2 is SQIVND (reference sequence). Germline trimming cut 6 bases from V and 4 bases from J; bases unmatched to any gene: 0. The CDR3 sequence is CASRGQYNEQFF. The CDR3 nucleotides read TGTGCCAGTAGGGGACAGTACAATGAGCAGTTCTTC.

This clonotype was recorded many times. This sequence joins TRBV19 and TRBJ1-1, with TRBD1 as a possible D gene (6 bases). Germline V gives CDR1 LNHDA, CDR2 SQIVND (reference sequence). V was clipped by 5 bases and J by 1 base, with 11 bases between them. There are 14 residues in the CDR3. As DNA, the CDR3 is TGTGCCAGTAGTTCATGGACAGAGAACACTGAAGCTTTCTTT. It encodes CASSSWTENTEAFF.

This clonotype has a single count. This chain uses TRBV29-1 with TRBJ1-2; D gene unclear. The germline V gene has CDR1 SQVTM and CDR2 ANQGSEA. The CDR3 consists of 13 residues. Trimming removed 5 bases from V and 2 bases from J, with 12 bases in between. In DNA, the CDR3 is TGCAGCGTTCTGATCGGACGGAACTATGGCTACACCTTC. This translates into CSVLIGRNYGYTF.

This clonotype was seen many times. The V and J genes are TRBV7-2 and TRBJ2-1; 8 nucleotides match TRBD1. Trimming at V came to 1 base and at J to 10 bases, leaving 3 bases not matched to a gene. Looked up from germline, CDR1 is SGHTA and CDR2 is FQGNSA. The CDR3 covers 13 residues. In DNA, the CDR3 is TGTGCCAGCAGCTTAGGGACAGGGAACGAGCAGTTCTTC. Translated: CASSLGTGNEQFF.

This clonotype showed up many times. The J gene is TRBJ1-1, the V gene TRBV5-1; D not resolved. Trimming stripped 4 bases from V and 1 base from J, with 14 bases between. The germline CDR1 and CDR2 sequences are SGHRS and YFSETQ. The CDR3 covers 15 residues. CDR3 residues: CASSLGPPPNTEAFF. Written as DNA, the CDR3 is TGCGCCAGCAGCCTAGGACCGCCCCCGAACACTGAAGCTTTCTTT. Combining the CDR3 with reference TRBV5-1 and TRBJ1-1 gives the whole variable domain KAGVTQTPRYLIKTRGQQVTLSCSPISGHRSVSWYQQTPGQGLQFLFEYFSETQRNKGNFPGRFSGRQFSNSRSEMNVSTLELGDSALYLCASSLGPPPNTEAFFGQGTRLTVV.

The V gene is TRBV24-1, the J gene TRBJ1-1; the match to TRBD1 covers 7 bases. Per the germline V gene, CDR1 is KGHDR and CDR2 is SFDVKD. V lost 11 bases, J lost 5 bases, and 13 bases stayed unmatched. The CDR3 loop spans 14 amino acids. This CDR3 reads CASSQTGAWTEAFF. DNA of the CDR3: TGTGCCAGCAGCCAAACAGGGGCTTGGACTGAAGCTTTCTTT.

The chain recombines TRBV19 with TRBJ1-1, with D unresolved. V lost 3 bases and J 2 bases, leaving 7 bases between the germline ends. The CDR3 spans 13 residues. Germline lookup yields CDR1 LNHDA and CDR2 SQIVND (reference sequence). The CDR3 bases are TGTGCCAGTAGTATGACTTATAACACTGAAGCTTTCTTT. Protein product: CASSMTYNTEAFF.

The CDR3 sequence: CASREAGGQPQHF. DNA for the CDR3: TGTGCCAGCAGAGAAGCCGGGGGTCAGCCCCAGCATTTT. V and J are TRBV3-1 and TRBJ1-5; a possible D gene is TRBD1 (5 bases). The CDR3 has 13 residues. Looked up from germline, CDR1 is LGHDT and CDR2 is YNNKEL (reference sequence). Trimming pared 6 bases from V and 6 bases from J, leaving 12 bases between.

This clonotype was recorded only once. The chain uses TRBV10-3 and TRBJ1-6; the D gene is possibly TRBD1 (6 bases). The CDR3 loop spans 14 amino acids. The germline gives CDR1 ENHRY, CDR2 SYGVKD. The V gene lost 4 bases and the J gene lost 4 bases, with 8 bases spanning the gap. The DNA for the CDR3 is TGTGCCATCAGTGGTGACAGGTATAATTCACCCCTCCACTTT. As protein: CAISGDRYNSPLHF.

This clonotype was picked up one time. V usage is TRBV24-1 and J usage is TRBJ2-1; 8 bases map to TRBD1. The germline V gene has CDR1 KGHDR and CDR2 SFDVKD. The CDR3 is made up of 16 amino acids. V dropped 4 bases and J dropped 8; count of bases not matched to a gene: 12. The CDR3 region is CATSDPTGVNVDEQFF. CDR3 nucleotides: TGTGCCACCAGTGACCCGACAGGGGTAAACGTGGATGAGCAGTTCTTC.

The table lists this clonotype with many counts. This sequence joins TRBV9 and TRBJ2-3, with D possibly being TRBD1 (5 bases). Germline CDR1 is SGDLS and CDR2 is YYNGEE. The CDR3 totals 13 residues. V shed 3 bases and J shed 2 bases, with 7 bases lying between them. This CDR3 is CASSEGATDTQYF. CDR3 DNA: TGTGCCAGCAGCGAAGGGGCCACAGATACGCAGTATTTT.

This clonotype was seen only once. V and J are TRBV10-3 and TRBJ1-5; the D gene is possibly TRBD1 (6 bases). Germline loops: CDR1 ENHRY, CDR2 SYGVKD. The CDR3 has 15 residues. Deletions cut 8 bases from V and 0 bases from J, with 14 bases between. CDR3 bases: TGTGCCATCTCAAGGGACAAGTATAGCAATCAGCCCCAGCATTTT. This encodes CAISRDKYSNQPQHF.

This clonotype was seen repeatedly, ten times or more. The chain links TRBV9 to TRBJ2-1; D might be TRBD2 (6 bases). V was shortened by 1 base and J by 6 bases, with 14 bases between the two germline ends. This CDR3 is built from 15 residues. Germline V gives CDR1 SGDLS, CDR2 YYNGEE. The CDR3 region is CASSVLGQGGNEQFF. CDR3 bases: TGTGCCAGCAGCGTACTAGGGCAGGGAGGCAATGAGCAGTTCTTC.

The V gene is TRBV6-1, the J gene TRBJ2-5; a possible D gene is TRBD2 (6 bases). Germline V lookup: CDR1 MNHNS, CDR2 SASEGT. V dropped 2 bases and J dropped 9 bases, with 13 bases sitting between them. The CDR3 consists of 13 residues. CDR3 sequence: CASSETPSGPQYF. CDR3 DNA: TGTGCCAGCAGTGAAACCCCAAGCGGGCCCCAGTACTTC.

This rearrangement joins TRBV6-5 to TRBJ2-1; TRBD1 aligns across 7 bases. Germline loops: CDR1 MNHEY, CDR2 SVGAGI. The CDR3 is 20 amino acids. Trimming cost V 0 bases and J 6 bases; bases outside gene matches: 20. CDR3 amino acids: CASSYSRLTLQGVRSNEQFF. The CDR3 region has the DNA TGTGCCAGCAGTTACTCTCGCCTCACACTTCAGGGGGTTAGGAGCAATGAGCAGTTCTTC.

This clonotype was picked up many times. This chain connects TRBV12-3 or TRBV12-4 to TRBJ1-1; D call uncertain. The CDR3 consists of 13 residues. The germline V and J ends were trimmed by 6 bases and 0 bases, with 8 bases remaining between them. CDR3 sequence reads: CASSPRVNTEAFF. The CDR3, as DNA: TGTGCCAGCAGCCCAAGGGTGAACACTGAAGCTTTCTTT.

This clonotype occurred a few times. The chain recombines TRBV29-1 with TRBJ2-1, with 8 bases aligning to TRBD1. The CDR3 loop spans 13 amino acids. Germline V gene data show CDR1 as SQVTM and CDR2 as ANQGSEA. The V gene end was trimmed by 4 bases and the J gene end by 5 bases; junction bases not matched to a gene: 4. CDR3 sequence: CSVGRTGNNEQFF. In DNA form, the CDR3 reads TGCAGCGTTGGGCGGACAGGGAACAATGAGCAGTTCTTC.

This clonotype was seen repeatedly, ten times or more. The V call is TRBV9, the J call TRBJ2-3; D remains unclear. The CDR3 contains 15 residues. V lost 0 bases, J lost 2 bases, and 10 bases lay in between. CDR1 is SGDLS and CDR2 is YYNGEE in the germline V gene. The CDR3 region is CASSVGVGPTDTQYF. CDR3 nucleotides: TGTGCCAGCAGCGTAGGTGTAGGGCCCACAGATACGCAGTATTTT.

The chain uses TRBV29-1 and TRBJ2-1; tentative D call: TRBD1 (5 bases). The CDR3 is 12 residues long. Germline V CDR1 and CDR2: SQVTM, ANQGSEA. V lost 3 bases and J lost 5, with 8 bases in between. CDR3 residues: CSVDRVDNEQFF. The CDR3 nucleotides are TGCAGCGTTGACAGGGTTGACAATGAGCAGTTCTTC.

V usage is TRBV29-1 and J usage is TRBJ2-7, with a weak D call TRBD2 (5 bases). The CDR3 length is 13 residues. V was cut by 8 bases and J by 1 base, with 15 bases left in between. In germline, CDR1 is SQVTM, CDR2 ANQGSEA. CDR3: CSTSGIGSYEQYF. CDR3 DNA sequence: TGCAGCACGTCCGGGATAGGGTCCTACGAGCAGTACTTC.

Many counts were recorded for this clonotype. The rearrangement links TRBV20-1 to TRBJ2-7; 8 bases fit TRBD2. This CDR3 spans 14 amino acids. With V trimmed by 6 bases and J by 5 bases, 12 bases remained unmatched. Germline values: CDR1 DFQATT, CDR2 SNEGSKA (reference sequence). The CDR3 region has the DNA TGCAGTGCCATTAGCGGGGCAAACTTCAACGAGCAGTACTTC. Translated, it gives CSAISGANFNEQYF.

The genes are TRBV10-3 and TRBJ2-5; 12 bases agree with TRBD1. Germline trimming cut 10 bases from V and 10 bases from J; bases unmatched to any gene: 13. The germline V gene has CDR1 ENHRY and CDR2 SYGVKD. This CDR3 has 14 residues. CDR3 DNA sequence: TGTGCCACCGAGCCGGGACAGGGGGCTCGGGTCCAGTACTTC. Translating it yields CATEPGQGARVQYF.

The V gene is TRBV27, the J gene TRBJ1-2, with D perhaps TRBD1 (5 bases). CDR1 and CDR2 from the germline V gene are MNHEY and SMNVEV (reference sequence). This CDR3 region has 16 residues. The germline V and J ends were trimmed by 6 bases and 6 bases, with 23 bases remaining between them. In nucleotides, the CDR3 is TGTGCCAGCAGCTCCATCCCCGGGAGGGACTACCATGGCTACACCTTC. Residues: CASSSIPGRDYHGYTF.

Ten or more counts support this clonotype. V is TRBV6-1 and J is TRBJ1-5, with D maybe TRBD1 (5 bases). The CDR3 has 14 amino acids. Germline V gives CDR1 MNHNS, CDR2 SASEGT. Trimming removed 7 bases from V and 5 bases from J, with 15 bases in between. CDR3: CASTGNRPYQPQHF. CDR3 in DNA: TGTGCCAGCACCGGAAACAGGCCGTATCAGCCCCAGCATTTT.

The CDR3 here is CSARRLAGTYLEETQYF. The CDR3 bases are TGCAGTGCTAGACGGCTAGCGGGGACATATCTAGAAGAGACCCAGTACTTC. The chain employs TRBV20-1 and TRBJ2-5; 9 bases align to TRBD2. The CDR3 runs to 17 residues. CDR1 is DFQATT and CDR2 is SNEGSKA in the germline V gene (reference sequence). J gave up 3 bases and V 2 bases, and 13 bases lay outside the gene matches.